The clone carrying this T cell receptor (delta chain) has just a few counts. A single base is all that separates this from a far larger clone, so a read error is likely. This same CDR3 is encoded by further DNA sequences in the sample. TCRdb reanalysed the RT-PCR reads with CATT. Among approximately 2,900 delta-chain clones, under 3% were seen once, and the ten largest hold 25% to 35%. This CDR3 is 19 amino acids long. Germline loops: CDR1 GEAIGNYY, CDR2 EKD. This specimen comes from a study of gamma-delta T cells after stem cell transplantation. Specimen: gamma-delta T cells. This sequence joins TRDV2 and TRDJ1; a possible D gene is TRDD3 (6 bases). The clonotype comes from a human donor. It is not recorded whose cells these are; they may come from a transplant donor. The CDR3 is CACDTLLPTRGSRPDKLIF. The CDR3 nucleotides read TGCGCCTGTGACACTCTGCTTCCAACCCGGGGATCTCGTCCCGATAAACTCATCTTT.